Detailed here is one TCR beta chain. The antigen is not known. The data belong to a study of response to subunit inactivated influenza vaccine. Study observations and caveats: Each seasonal influenza vaccination recruits few new T cells, the authors suggested.

Using its own MiXCR run on the RT-PCR reads, TCRdb lists one record per CDR3 protein. The sample comprises 450,000 to 550,000 distinct CDR3 sequences, less than 30% of which are singletons, and around 2% rests with the top ten. The material was CD4+ T cells sorted from PBMCs, obtained about 5 days after vaccination. The sequence derives from a man in his forties or fifties who received an inactivated influenza vaccine.

The chain's CDR3 is CASSKARGQGEETQYF. The CDR3 DNA follows: TGTGCCAGCAGCAAAGCTCGGGGACAGGGGGAAGAGACCCAGTACTTC. The chain employs TRBV21-1 and TRBJ2-5; TRBD1 is the table's D call and was not checked against the DNA. TRBV21-1 is a pseudogene locus. The CDR3 is 16 residues long.